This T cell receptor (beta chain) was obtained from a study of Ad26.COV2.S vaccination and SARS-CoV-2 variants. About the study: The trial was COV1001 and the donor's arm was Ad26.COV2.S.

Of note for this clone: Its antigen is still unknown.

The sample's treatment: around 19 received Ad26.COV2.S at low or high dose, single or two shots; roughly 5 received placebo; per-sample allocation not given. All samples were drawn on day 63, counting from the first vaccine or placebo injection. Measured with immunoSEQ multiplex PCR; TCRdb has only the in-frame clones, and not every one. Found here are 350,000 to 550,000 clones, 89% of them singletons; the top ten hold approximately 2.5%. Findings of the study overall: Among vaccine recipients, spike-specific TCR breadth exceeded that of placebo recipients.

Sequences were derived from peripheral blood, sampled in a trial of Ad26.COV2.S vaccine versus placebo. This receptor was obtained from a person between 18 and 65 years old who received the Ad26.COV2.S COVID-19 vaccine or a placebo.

CDR3 coding DNA: TGCAGCGTCTCGGCGTGGAAGGAGACCCAGTACTTC. Translation gives CSVSAWKETQYF. This sequence joins TRBV29-1 and TRBJ2-5; D call uncertain. Germline lookup yields CDR1 SQVTM and CDR2 ANQGSEA. The CDR3 is 12 amino acids. Trimming cost V 6 bases and J 5 bases, with 13 bases left between them.